The 28 T cell receptor beta chains below were found in one sample sequenced in a study of T cells in Graves' hyperthyroidism and ophthalmopathy. RNA transcripts served as the template for amplifying TCR beta CDR3 regions. RT-PCR in the first round (using the HTBI primer set) targeted the TCR CDR3. TCRdb re-called the multiplex PCR reads through MiXCR, storing one row per CDR3 protein. The sample records roughly 580,000 distinct CDR3 sequences, around 46% being singletons. Sequencing input: peripheral blood or thyroid tissue (not recorded which). The source is a woman between 18 and 29 years old with Graves' hyperthyroidism.

This clonotype was counted between two and nine times. The V call is TRBV7-6, the J call TRBJ2-5, with unresolved D. The germline V gene encodes CDR1 SGHVS and CDR2 FNYEAQ. The CDR3 is made up of 15 amino acids. Trimming stripped 2 bases from V and 5 bases from J, with 15 bases between. The CDR3 DNA follows: TGTGCCAGCAGCTTATCGACCCTCCATGGGGAGACCCAGTACTTC. Its protein is CASSLSTLHGETQYF.

The chain uses TRBV7-9 and TRBJ1-1; tentative D call: TRBD1 (5 bases). CDR1 is SEHNR, CDR2 FQNEAQ, per germline (reference sequence). CDR3 size: 18 residues. Trimming took off 5 bases at V and 6 bases at J, with 28 bases between the two ends. The CDR3 DNA reads as TGTGCCAGCAGCCAAGAACCCCCCGGCAGGGTAGGGAGGGCTGAAGCTTTCTTT. It specifies CASSQEPPGRVGRAEAFF.

This clonotype showed up just a few times. The gene calls are TRBV6-5 and TRBJ1-1, with 7 nucleotides matching TRBD1. CDR1 is MNHEY and CDR2 is SVGAGI in the germline V gene. The V segment lost 2 bases and the J segment 4 bases; nucleotides outside the gene matches: 4. The length of the CDR3 is 14 residues. CDR3: CASSYRQGSTEAFF. The CDR3, as DNA: TGTGCCAGCAGTTACAGACAGGGAAGCACTGAAGCTTTCTTT.

This chain connects TRBV7-9 to TRBJ2-7; the D gene could be TRBD1 or TRBD2 (7 bases each). V was clipped by 11 bases and J by 6 bases, with 29 bases between them. Germline V gives CDR1 SEHNR, CDR2 FQNEAQ (reference sequence). The CDR3 is made up of 16 amino acids. The CDR3 spells CALFKGAAGVVFEQYF. Written as DNA, the CDR3 is TGTGCCTTATTCAAGGGGGCGGCGGGGGTAGTTTTCGAGCAGTACTTC.

This clonotype was counted ten times or more. This chain uses TRBV9 with TRBJ1-3, with D hard to call. This CDR3 region has 14 residues. Germline CDR1 and CDR2: SGDLS and YYNGEE. V was trimmed by 0 bases and J by 0 bases, leaving 4 bases between them. This CDR3 is CASSVGSSGNTIYF. Here the CDR3 DNA reads TGTGCCAGCAGCGTAGGAAGCTCTGGAAACACCATATATTTT.

The chain employs TRBV7-9 and TRBJ2-7, with a weak D call TRBD2 (6 bases). The V and J ends lost 10 bases and 3 bases respectively, with 13 bases between them. CDR1 is SEHNR and CDR2 is FQNEAQ in the germline V gene (reference sequence). The CDR3 has 12 amino acids. CDR3 sequence (DNA): TGTGCCACGGGCTGGACTATCTACGAGCAGTACTTC. Protein product: CATGWTIYEQYF.

This chain joins TRBV9 and TRBJ1-1; D perhaps matches TRBD1 (6 bases). The CDR3 loop spans 14 amino acids. Trimming shortened V by 4 bases and J by 0 bases, and 10 bases separated the two germline ends. Per the germline V gene, CDR1 is SGDLS and CDR2 is YYNGEE. DNA for the CDR3: TGTGCCAGCAGCCAGGGGTACATGAACACTGAAGCTTTCTTT. This encodes CASSQGYMNTEAFF. Variable domain in full (rest from reference TRBV9 and TRBJ1-1): DSGVTQTPKHLITATGQRVTLRCSPRSGDLSVYWYQQSLDQGLQFLIQYYNGEERAKGNILERFSAQQFPDLHSELNLSSLELGDSALYFCASSQGYMNTEAFFGQGTRLTVV.

This clonotype was recorded only once. J is TRBJ1-6 and V is TRBV7-9; no clear D gene. The CDR3 consists of 12 residues. Germline values: CDR1 SEHNR, CDR2 FQNEAQ (reference sequence). Trimming removed 1 base from V and 13 bases from J, with 8 bases in between. The CDR3 nucleotides are TGTGCCAGCAGCTTAGGCTCGGTCCCCCTCCACTTT. This encodes CASSLGSVPLHF. Based on the CDR3 plus reference TRBV7-9 and TRBJ1-6, the full variable domain is DTGVSQNPRHKITKRGQNVTFRCDPISEHNRLYWYRQTLGQGPEFLTYFQNEAQLEKSRLLSDRFSAERPKGSFSTLEIQRTEQGDSAMYLCASSLGSVPLHFGNGTRLTVT.

This chain uses TRBV15 with TRBJ2-3, with 8 bases aligning to TRBD2. Trimming took 8 bases from V and 5 from J; bases not matched to a gene: 9. The CDR3 extends over 14 amino acids. CDR1 LNHNV and CDR2 YYDKDF come from the germline V gene (reference sequence). The CDR3, as DNA: TGTGCCACCTCAGCGGGAGTTGGGAGAGATACGCAGTATTTT. Protein product: CATSAGVGRDTQYF.

This clonotype was counted between two and nine times. J is TRBJ2-7 and V is TRBV9; D may be TRBD1 (6 bases). The germline V gene has CDR1 SGDLS and CDR2 YYNGEE. This CDR3 is 13 amino acids long. Between the trimmed V and J ends, which lost 7 bases and 5 bases, there was a span of 16 bases. The DNA of the CDR3 is TGTGCCAGCTCACCAGGGGCAGCCGACGAGCAGTACTTC. It codes for CASSPGAADEQYF.

The gene calls are TRBV11-1 and TRBJ1-1, with 7 bases identical to TRBD1. The V gene end was trimmed by 3 bases and the J gene end by 3 bases; junction bases not matched to a gene: 7. This CDR3 is 15 amino acids long. Germline V gene lookup returns CDR1 SGHAT and CDR2 FQDESV (reference sequence). CDR3 DNA: TGTGCCAGCAGCTTTAGCCGAACAGGGGACACTGAAGCTTTCTTT. Its translation: CASSFSRTGDTEAFF.

The rearrangement joins TRBV29-1 to TRBJ2-7, with a weak D call TRBD1 (5 bases). The germline V gene encodes CDR1 SQVTM and CDR2 ANQGSEA. The CDR3 is 13 residues long. Trimming removed 5 bases at V and 4 bases at J, with 15 bases between. CDR3 nucleotide sequence: TGCAGCGTTACGACAGTCCGGTATTACGAGCAGTACTTC. This codes for CSVTTVRYYEQYF.

This clonotype was seen only a few times. The V call is TRBV19, the J call TRBJ1-2; D gene uncertain. The CDR3 runs 11 residues. Looked up from germline, CDR1 is LNHDA and CDR2 is SQIVND (reference sequence). Trimming took off 7 bases at V and 7 bases at J, with 10 bases between the two ends. CDR3 in amino acids: CASTAEGGYTF. The CDR3 bases are TGTGCCAGTACTGCAGAGGGTGGCTACACCTTC.

This clonotype was detected ten times or more. One end of the junction is discordant with germline, which a read error may explain. The rearrangement links TRBV6-4 to TRBJ1-1; D not certain. Germline V gene sequence: CDR1 MRHNA, CDR2 SNTAGT. This CDR3 is 11 amino acids long. The CDR3 reads CASLRGLRWIF. DNA of the CDR3: TGTGCCAGCCTTCGGGGATTAAGGTGGATCTTT.

This clonotype came up a few times. V usage is TRBV19 and J usage is TRBJ1-1; tentative D call: TRBD1 (5 bases). This CDR3 has 13 residues. Germline V gene data show CDR1 as LNHDA and CDR2 as SQIVND (reference sequence). Trimming removed 10 bases from V and 1 base from J, with 13 bases in between. CDR3 residues: CATSRDWNTEAFF. The CDR3 DNA reads as TGTGCCACCAGCCGGGACTGGAACACTGAAGCTTTCTTT.

This clonotype showed up many times. The rearrangement links TRBV20-1 to TRBJ2-7, with 7 bases aligning to TRBD1. The CDR3 covers 13 residues. Trimming at V came to 6 bases and at J to 0 bases, leaving 5 bases not matched to a gene. Germline CDR1 DFQATT, CDR2 SNEGSKA (reference sequence). CDR3 amino acids: CSATWDSSYEQYF. The CDR3 nucleotides read TGCAGTGCAACTTGGGACAGCTCCTACGAGCAGTACTTC.

The chain uses TRBV25-1 and TRBJ1-4; D is possibly TRBD1 (6 bases). Trimming cost V 6 bases and J 4 bases, with 9 bases left between them. Germline V lookup: CDR1 MGHDK, CDR2 SYGVNS. The length of the CDR3 is 13 residues. CDR3 in amino acids: CASRDSDNEKLFF. CDR3 DNA sequence: TGTGCCAGCAGGGACAGCGATAATGAAAAACTGTTTTTT.

This clonotype was counted between two and nine times. The genes are TRBV29-1 and TRBJ2-7, with 7 bases matching TRBD2. This CDR3 has 13 residues. The trim removed 4 bases at V and 1 base at J, leaving 4 bases unmatched. Germline CDR1 and CDR2: SQVTM and ANQGSEA. CDR3 amino acids: CSVVSGNSYEQYF. CDR3 nucleotide sequence: TGCAGCGTTGTGAGCGGGAATTCCTACGAGCAGTACTTC.

This clonotype turned up a few times. CDR3 bases: TGTGCCAGCTCCTGGGGACCGGCTAACTATGGCTACACCTTC. It translates to CASSWGPANYGYTF. This chain connects TRBV2 to TRBJ1-2; possibly TRBD1 for D (5 bases). The CDR3 length is 14 residues. Between the trimmed V and J ends, which lost 8 bases and 0 bases, there was a span of 13 bases. Germline loops: CDR1 SNHLY, CDR2 FYNNEI.

This clonotype was found many times. The V call is TRBV29-1, the J call TRBJ2-5; possibly TRBD2 for D (6 bases). The CDR3 sequence is 14 residues long. In germline, CDR1 is SQVTM, CDR2 ANQGSEA. Trimming took 1 base from V and 0 from J, leaving 9 bases between them. CDR3 residues: CSVEGGGNQETQYF. The CDR3 region has the DNA TGCAGCGTTGAAGGGGGAGGTAACCAAGAGACCCAGTACTTC.

This clonotype appeared many times. The rearrangement joins TRBV24-1 to TRBJ1-2; perhaps TRBD1 as D (6 bases). V was trimmed by 4 bases and J by 6 bases, leaving 14 bases between them. CDR1 and CDR2 from the germline V gene are KGHDR and SFDVKD. The length of the CDR3 is 14 residues. CDR3 coding DNA: TGTGCCACCAGTGACTCCGGACAGACTGATGGCTACACCTTC. Translation gives CATSDSGQTDGYTF.

The genes are TRBV6-5 and TRBJ2-7; the D is unclear. The CDR3 sequence is 13 residues long. Trimming removed 2 bases from V and 7 bases from J, with 12 bases in between. Germline assignment: CDR1 MNHEY and CDR2 SVGAGI. The CDR3 sequence: CASSYQGLGEQYF. CDR3 nucleotides: TGTGCCAGCAGTTACCAAGGCCTCGGTGAGCAGTACTTC.

The V gene is TRBV10-2, the J gene TRBJ1-1; D is perhaps TRBD1 (5 bases). V was cut by 5 bases and J by 11 bases, with 12 bases left in between. The CDR3 is 11 amino acids. The germline CDR1 and CDR2 sequences are WSHSY and SAAADI. The CDR3 loop is CASSTGTIAFF. The DNA for the CDR3 is TGCGCCAGCAGTACCGGGACTATCGCTTTCTTT.

This clonotype has ten or more counts. The CDR3 region is CASSVASSGNTIYF. CDR3 in DNA: TGTGCCAGCAGCGTCGCCTCATCTGGAAACACCATATATTTT. This chain links TRBV9 with TRBJ1-3, with D hard to call. Germline values: CDR1 SGDLS, CDR2 YYNGEE. The V gene lost 2 bases and the J gene lost 1 base, with 7 bases spanning the gap. This CDR3 is built from 14 residues.

V gene TRBV29-1 combines with J gene TRBJ1-2, with TRBD1 matching 7 bases. Germline V lookup: CDR1 SQVTM, CDR2 ANQGSEA. V lost 8 bases and J lost 7; bases outside the gene matches: 13. This CDR3 has 13 amino acids. CDR3 nucleotide sequence: TGCAGCTTAGGGCAGGGGGAGTATTCTGGCTACACCTTC. It encodes CSLGQGEYSGYTF.

This clonotype was counted between two and nine times. This chain connects TRBV2 to TRBJ1-2, with 10 bases aligning to TRBD1. Germline CDR1 SNHLY, CDR2 FYNNEI. The CDR3 covers 15 residues. Trimming took 5 bases from V and 7 from J; bases not matched to a gene: 10. This CDR3 reads CASSRGQGLQSGYTF. The CDR3 bases are TGTGCCAGCAGTAGGGGACAGGGGCTACAAAGTGGCTACACCTTC.

J is TRBJ2-7 and V is TRBV7-9, with TRBD1 matching 9 bases. The CDR3 is made up of 13 amino acids. Germline V gene sequence: CDR1 SEHNR, CDR2 FQNEAQ (reference sequence). Trimming cost V 6 bases and J 7 bases; bases outside gene matches: 7. The CDR3 DNA is TGTGCCAGCAGGCGGGACAGGGAAAGGGAGCAGTACTTC. Residues: CASRRDREREQYF.

The rearrangement uses TRBV7-9 and TRBJ1-3; D is undetermined. The V end lost 0 bases, the J end lost 0 bases, and 9 bases lay between the germline ends. CDR1 and CDR2 (germline): SEHNR, FQNEAQ (reference sequence). This CDR3 contains 16 residues. Written as DNA, the CDR3 is TGTGCCAGCAGCTTAGCGCCAATGGTCTCTGGAAACACCATATATTTT. Translation: CASSLAPMVSGNTIYF.